Listed here are 22 T cell receptor beta chains from one sample, sequenced in a study of blood T cell repertoires in COVID-19. TCRdb's table, derived via immunoSEQ multiplex PCR, lists solely in-frame clones and lacks some. The table shows roughly 66,000 clones, with around 81% occurring only once. Input material: peripheral blood. These receptors were obtained from a woman aged 60-70 years with acute or convalescent COVID-19.

V usage is TRBV5-5 and J usage is TRBJ2-5, with TRBD1 matching over 8 bases. The germline CDR1 and CDR2 sequences are SGHKS and YYEKEE (reference sequence). Germline trimming cut 2 bases from V and 5 bases from J; bases unmatched to any gene: 14. CDR3 length: 17 residues. CDR3 region: CASSLRKRQGSWETQYF. CDR3 nucleotide sequence: TGTGCCAGCAGCTTACGTAAGAGACAGGGGTCATGGGAGACCCAGTACTTC.

The genes are TRBV5-3 and TRBJ1-3, with D uncertain. TRBV5-3 is noted as an ORF with a role that remains uncertain. V was trimmed by 5 bases and J by 0 bases, leaving 9 bases between them. This CDR3 is 14 amino acids long. The DNA for the CDR3 is TGTGCCAGAAGGTTATTCGGCTCTGGAAACACCATATATTTT. This translates into CARRLFGSGNTIYF.

This clone appeared a single time. CDR3 in DNA: TGTGCCAGCAGTGAGGGACTAGCGACAGATACGCAGTATTTT. It translates to CASSEGLATDTQYF. The genes are TRBV6-4 and TRBJ2-3, with 10 positions matching TRBD2. J lost 3 bases, V lost 3 bases, and 0 bases had no gene match. Germline V gives CDR1 MRHNA, CDR2 SNTAGT. This CDR3 has 14 residues.

Only a few counts were recorded for this clone. This chain uses TRBV18 with TRBJ1-1, with D hard to call. CDR1 KGHSH and CDR2 LQKENI come from the germline V gene. This CDR3 is built from 13 residues. V dropped 2 bases and J dropped 3 bases, with 7 bases sitting between them. Here the CDR3 DNA reads TGTGCCAGCTCACCATGGGGAGACACTGAAGCTTTCTTT. Translating gives CASSPWGDTEAFF.

In this sample, this clone is medium-sized. This chain uses TRBV5-5 with TRBJ1-6; D is perhaps TRBD1 (5 bases). The CDR3 covers 13 residues. CDR1 and CDR2 from the germline V gene are SGHKS and YYEKEE (reference sequence). V gave up 6 bases and J gave up 5 bases, with 9 bases separating them. The CDR3 nucleotides are TGTGCCAGCAAAGGACAAGATAATTCACCCCTCCACTTT. Translation: CASKGQDNSPLHF.

The rearrangement links TRBV12-3 or TRBV12-4 to TRBJ2-3; no definite D call. This CDR3 comprises 11 residues. V lost 6 bases to trimming and J lost 8 bases, with 9 bases between them. This chain's CDR3 is CASSAVGTQYF. For the CDR3, the DNA is TGTGCCAGCAGCGCGGTCGGTACGCAGTATTTT.

CDR3 nucleotide sequence: TGTGCCAGCAGCCACCTAGGGGGCCGAGAGACCCAGTACTTC. It yields the protein CASSHLGGRETQYF. This chain joins TRBV3-1 (or the pseudogene TRBV3-2) and TRBJ2-5; 7 bases align to TRBD1. Germline CDR1 and CDR2: LGHDT and YNNKEL (reference sequence). After removal of 3 bases from V and 4 bases from J, the junction contained 5 bases not matched to a gene. This CDR3 region has 14 residues.

V is TRBV24-1 and J is TRBJ2-3; 8 positions match TRBD1. Germline CDR1 reads KGHDR; CDR2 reads SFDVKD. The CDR3 is 16 residues long. V shed 3 bases, J shed 3 bases, and the junction held 7 bases outside the gene matches. Here the CDR3 DNA reads TGTGCCACCAGTGATGGTGGCAGGGGGCAAACAGATACGCAGTATTTT. This sequence encodes CATSDGGRGQTDTQYF.

The rearrangement links TRBV3-1 (or the pseudogene TRBV3-2) to TRBJ1-6, with a possible D match to TRBD1 (6 bases). From germline, CDR1 is LGHDT and CDR2 YNNKEL (reference sequence). The CDR3 has 15 amino acids. The germline V and J ends were trimmed by 4 bases and 5 bases, with 12 bases remaining between them. The CDR3 is CASSLQQGHNSPLHF. DNA for the CDR3: TGTGCCAGCAGCCTACAACAGGGTCATAATTCACCCCTCCACTTT.

The V gene is TRBV6-5, the J gene TRBJ1-2, with D tentatively TRBD1 (5 bases). Trimming took off 4 bases at V and 8 bases at J, with 14 bases between the two ends. Germline loops: CDR1 MNHEY, CDR2 SVGAGI. The CDR3 is 13 residues long. CDR3 protein: CASSSDTGWGYTF. Written as DNA, the CDR3 is TGTGCCAGCAGTTCGGACACTGGATGGGGCTACACCTTC.

The chain uses TRBV2 and TRBJ2-7; tentatively, D is TRBD2 (7 bases). The germline CDR1 and CDR2 sequences are SNHLY and FYNNEI. The CDR3 is 14 residues long. The V gene lost 5 bases and the J gene lost 4 bases, with 15 bases spanning the gap. CDR3 sequence (DNA): TGTGCCAGCAGTCGGACAGCGGGGCGATACGAGCAGTACTTC. Translating gives CASSRTAGRYEQYF.

V and J are TRBV11-2 and TRBJ1-2; a weak D match, TRBD1 (5 bases). The CDR3 contains 13 residues. The germline V gene encodes CDR1 SGHAT and CDR2 FQNNGV. The V and J ends lost 5 bases and 3 bases respectively, with 10 bases between them. The DNA for the CDR3 is TGTGCCAGCAGCCCCCAGGGCTACTATGGCTACACCTTC. Its protein product is CASSPQGYYGYTF.

V is TRBV10-3 and J is TRBJ1-4; the D is unclear. Trimming pared 0 bases from V and 8 bases from J, leaving 16 bases between. This CDR3 spans 16 amino acids. In germline, CDR1 is ENHRY, CDR2 SYGVKD. CDR3 sequence (DNA): TGTGCCATCAGTGAGTCGACTCGAGGGATCAGGGAAAAACTGTTTTTT. Residues: CAISESTRGIREKLFF.

The chain couples TRBV12-3 or TRBV12-4 to TRBJ1-1; weak D call: TRBD1 (6 bases). The length of the CDR3 is 12 residues. V dropped 6 bases and J dropped 8 bases, with 13 bases sitting between them. The chain's CDR3 is CASSASRGEAFF. The CDR3 nucleotides are TGTGCCAGCAGCGCCTCCAGGGGAGAAGCTTTCTTT.

J is TRBJ1-3 and V is TRBV13; D not resolved. From germline, CDR1 is PRHDT and CDR2 FYEKMQ (reference sequence). Trimming left V 6 bases short and J 4 bases short, with 16 bases between. There are 15 residues in the CDR3. CDR3 in amino acids: CASSSTGYSGNTIYF. As DNA, the CDR3 is TGTGCCAGCAGTTCGACCGGGTACTCAGGAAACACCATATATTTT.

The rearrangement uses TRBV12-3 or TRBV12-4 and TRBJ1-1; no reliable D call. The length of the CDR3 is 13 residues. Trimming shortened V by 3 bases and J by 1 base, and 6 bases separated the two germline ends. The chain's CDR3 is CASSFARNTEAFF. In DNA, the CDR3 is TGTGCCAGCAGTTTTGCCAGGAACACTGAAGCTTTCTTT.

The chain has TRBV6-6 and TRBJ2-1, with D maybe TRBD1 (6 bases). The CDR3 is made up of 16 amino acids. Trimming cost V 0 bases and J 15 bases, with 24 bases left between them. CDR1 and CDR2 (germline): MNHNY, SVGAGI (reference sequence). CDR3 sequence: CASSYSNPGTSITPFF. DNA for the CDR3: TGTGCCAGCAGTTACTCGAATCCTGGGACAAGTATTACCCCGTTCTTC.

The rearrangement links TRBV9 to TRBJ1-3; tentatively, D is TRBD1 (5 bases). V was shortened by 0 bases and J by 8 bases, with 9 bases between the two germline ends. Germline lookup yields CDR1 SGDLS and CDR2 YYNGEE. This CDR3 is built from 13 residues. The CDR3 spells CASSVDWGDTIYF. The CDR3 nucleotides read TGTGCCAGCAGCGTAGATTGGGGGGACACCATATATTTT.

This clone came up a few times. The rearrangement links TRBV15 to TRBJ1-1; D gene ambiguous. V lost 1 base, J lost 4 bases, and 13 bases lay in between. The CDR3 has 15 amino acids. The V gene's germline CDR1 is LNHNV and CDR2 YYDKDF (reference sequence). The CDR3 protein is CATSRVVRDGTEAFF. CDR3 bases: TGTGCCACCAGCAGAGTTGTGCGGGATGGCACTGAAGCTTTCTTT. The variable domain in full, completed from reference TRBV15 and TRBJ1-1, reads DAMVIQNPRYQVTQFGKPVTLSCSQTLNHNVMYWYQQKSSQAPKLLFHYYDKDFNNEADTPDNFQSRRPNTSFCFLDIRSPGLGDTAMYLCATSRVVRDGTEAFFGQGTRLTVV.

This chain joins TRBV11-2 and TRBJ2-3, with 9 bases lining up with TRBD1. The junction had 14 bases not matched to a gene; V was cut back by 5 bases and J by 2 bases. Germline CDR1 SGHAT, CDR2 FQNNGV. CDR3 length equals 18 residues. This CDR3 reads CASSVRREGQGATDTQYF. For the CDR3, the DNA is TGTGCCAGCAGCGTCCGGCGAGAGGGACAGGGCGCCACAGATACGCAGTATTTT.

As DNA, the CDR3 is TGTGCCAGCATCGGTCTTGTAGCGGGGGGCCCGCAGTTCTTC. Amino acids: CASIGLVAGGPQFF. The V call is TRBV6-1, the J call TRBJ2-1; TRBD2 aligns across 10 bases. CDR3 length: 14 residues. CDR1 is MNHNS, CDR2 SASEGT, per germline. The V and J ends lost 7 bases and 12 bases, in that order; junction bases with no gene match: 12.

This clone appeared once. V and J are TRBV25-1 and TRBJ1-1, with D maybe TRBD1 (6 bases). Germline CDR1 MGHDK, CDR2 SYGVNS. This CDR3 is 13 amino acids long. The V gene lost 9 bases and the J gene lost 1 base, with 12 bases spanning the gap. CDR3 region: CASLGQPNTEAFF. DNA of the CDR3: TGTGCCAGTTTGGGACAACCGAACACTGAAGCTTTCTTT. The complete variable domain, with remaining parts taken from reference TRBV25-1 and TRBJ1-1, reads EADIYQTPRYLVIGTGKKITLECSQTMGHDKMYWYQQDPGMELHLIHYSYGVNSTEKGDLSSESTVSRIRTEHFPLTLESARPSHTSQYLCASLGQPNTEAFFGQGTRLTVV.